These T cell receptor beta chains were read from a single sample in a study of blood T cells in healthy people across ages. TCRdb reprocessed the 5' RACE reads with MiXCR, giving one entry per CDR3 protein. The sample carries fewer than 950,000 distinct CDR3 sequences, about 55% recorded once. Material: blood. These receptors were taken from an elderly man in good health. CDR3s include the opening cysteine and the closing phenylalanine or tryptophan. The D gene is left open where the match is weak. Rows may omit the clone size; those that give it use once, few, many or a size class.

>TRBV11-2|.|.|TRBJ2-1
CASSFGLRYNEQFF
TGTGCCAGCAGCTTCGGCTTACGCTACAATGAGCAGTTCTTC
>TRBV28|.|.|TRBJ2-1
CASIPGTPSYNEQFF
TGTGCCAGCATTCCAGGGACTCCTTCCTACAATGAGCAGTTCTTC
>TRBV20-1|few|TRBD2|TRBJ2-7
CSAGSRTSGRLSYEQYF
TGCAGTGCTGGTAGTAGGACTAGCGGGAGGCTCTCCTACGAGCAGTACTTC
>TRBV27|few|.|TRBJ2-3
CASSLRSTDTQYF
TGTGCCAGCAGTTTAAGGTCCACAGATACGCAGTATTTT
>TRBV7-2|.|.|TRBJ2-3
CASSLSVDTQYF
TGTGCCAGCAGTCTGAGCGTGGATACGCAGTATTTT
>TRBV2|many|TRBD1|TRBJ2-1
CASSDRSTGENEQFF
TGTGCCAGCAGTGACCGAAGTACAGGGGAGAATGAGCAGTTCTTC
>TRBV29-1|few|.|TRBJ2-1
CSPVGVGNEQFF
TGCAGCCCGGTGGGGGTGGGCAATGAGCAGTTCTTC
>TRBV7-2|.|TRBD2|TRBJ2-3
CASSLAAGGSTDTQYF
TGTGCCAGCAGCTTAGCCGCGGGAGGATCCACAGATACGCAGTATTTT
>TRBV7-8|.|.|TRBJ2-3
CASSLSPSGDAYF
TGTGCCAGTAGCTTATCTCCGAGTGGAGACGCGTATTTT
>TRBV3-1|.|.|TRBJ1-2
CASSHQGRGKGSGYTF
TGTGCCAGCAGCCACCAAGGGAGGGGGAAGGGATCTGGCTACACCTTC
>TRBV7-9|few|.|TRBJ2-1
CASSPGGTSSYNEQFF
TGTGCCAGCAGTCCAGGAGGGACAAGCTCCTACAATGAGCAGTTCTTC
>TRBV11-2|.|.|TRBJ2-7
CASSLGGGREYEQYF
TGTGCCAGCAGCTTAGGGGGGGGCAGGGAATACGAGCAGTACTTC
>TRBV28|few|.|TRBJ2-7
CASSPTGREREQYF
TGTGCCAGCAGCCCGACAGGGAGGGAGCGCGAGCAGTACTTC
>TRBV20-1|.|.|TRBJ2-5
CNAKGPGFQETQYF
TGCAATGCTAAAGGGCCCGGGTTCCAAGAGACCCAGTACTTC
>TRBV10-3|few|.|TRBJ2-1
CAISEPGDEASNEQFF
TGTGCCATCAGTGAACCAGGGGACGAAGCAAGCAATGAGCAGTTCTTC
>TRBV2|few|.|TRBJ1-2
CASSGGAHGYTF
TGTGCCAGCAGCGGAGGGGCTCATGGCTACACCTTC
>TRBV6-1|.|.|TRBJ1-2
CASSGGVTAYGYTF
TGTGCCAGCAGTGGAGGTGTTACGGCCTATGGCTACACCTTC
>TRBV6-5|.|.|TRBJ2-7
CASSYSTQGGLEQYF
TGTGCCAGCAGTTACTCGACCCAGGGGGGACTGGAGCAGTACTTC